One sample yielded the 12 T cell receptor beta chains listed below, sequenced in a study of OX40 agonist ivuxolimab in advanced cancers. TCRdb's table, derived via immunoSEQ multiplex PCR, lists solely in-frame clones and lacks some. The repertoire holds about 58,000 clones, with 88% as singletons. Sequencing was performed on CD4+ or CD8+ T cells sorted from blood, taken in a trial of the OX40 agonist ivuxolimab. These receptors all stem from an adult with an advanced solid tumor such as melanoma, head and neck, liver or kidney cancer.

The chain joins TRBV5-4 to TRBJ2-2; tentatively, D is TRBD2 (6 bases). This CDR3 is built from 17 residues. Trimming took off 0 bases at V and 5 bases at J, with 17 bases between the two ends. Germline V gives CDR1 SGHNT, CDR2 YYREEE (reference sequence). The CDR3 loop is CASSLAGTSWRTGELFF. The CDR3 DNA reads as TGTGCCAGCAGCTTGGCCGGAACTAGCTGGAGAACCGGGGAGCTGTTTTTT.

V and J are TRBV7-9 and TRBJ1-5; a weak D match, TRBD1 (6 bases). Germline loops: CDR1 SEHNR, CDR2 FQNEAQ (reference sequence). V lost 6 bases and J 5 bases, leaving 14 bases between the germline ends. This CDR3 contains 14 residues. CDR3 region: CASSKSAGDQPQHF. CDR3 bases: TGTGCCAGCAGTAAATCGGCAGGGGATCAGCCCCAGCATTTT.

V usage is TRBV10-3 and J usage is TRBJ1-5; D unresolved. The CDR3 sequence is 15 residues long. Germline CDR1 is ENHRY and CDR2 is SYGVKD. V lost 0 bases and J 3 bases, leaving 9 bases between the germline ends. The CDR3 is CAISESETSNQPQHF. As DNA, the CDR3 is TGTGCCATCAGTGAGTCGGAGACATCCAATCAGCCCCAGCATTTT.

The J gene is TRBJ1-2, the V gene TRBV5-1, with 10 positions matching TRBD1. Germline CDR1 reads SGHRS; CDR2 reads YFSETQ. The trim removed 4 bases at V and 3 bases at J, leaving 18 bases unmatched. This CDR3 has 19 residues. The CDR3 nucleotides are TGCGCCAGCAGCAAGGCAACCGGGACAGGGGCGCTAAGGTACTATGGCTACACCTTC. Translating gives CASSKATGTGALRYYGYTF. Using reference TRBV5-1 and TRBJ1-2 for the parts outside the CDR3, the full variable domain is KAGVTQTPRYLIKTRGQQVTLSCSPISGHRSVSWYQQTPGQGLQFLFEYFSETQRNKGNFPGRFSGRQFSNSRSEMNVSTLELGDSALYLCASSKATGTGALRYYGYTFGSGTRLTVV.

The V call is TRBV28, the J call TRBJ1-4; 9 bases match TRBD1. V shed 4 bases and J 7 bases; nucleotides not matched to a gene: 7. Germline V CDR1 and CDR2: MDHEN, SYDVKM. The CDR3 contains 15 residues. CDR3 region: CASSSLTGGSEKLFF. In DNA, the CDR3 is TGTGCCAGCAGTTCGTTGACAGGGGGAAGTGAAAAACTGTTTTTT.

The CDR3: CASSTSGEETQYF. The DNA for the CDR3 is TGTGCCAGCAGCACCTCAGGGGAGGAGACCCAGTACTTC. The genes are TRBV7-2 and TRBJ2-5; weak D call: TRBD1 (6 bases). Germline CDR1 reads SGHTA; CDR2 reads FQGNSA. The CDR3 length is 13 residues. With 5 bases removed from V and 5 bases from J, the gap between germline ends came to 12 bases.

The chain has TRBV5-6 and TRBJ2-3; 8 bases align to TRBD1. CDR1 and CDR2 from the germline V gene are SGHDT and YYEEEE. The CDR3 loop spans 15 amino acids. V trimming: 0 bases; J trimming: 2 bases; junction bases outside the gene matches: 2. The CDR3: CASSLEDRDTDTQYF. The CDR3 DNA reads TGTGCCAGCAGCTTGGAGGACAGGGACACAGATACGCAGTATTTT.

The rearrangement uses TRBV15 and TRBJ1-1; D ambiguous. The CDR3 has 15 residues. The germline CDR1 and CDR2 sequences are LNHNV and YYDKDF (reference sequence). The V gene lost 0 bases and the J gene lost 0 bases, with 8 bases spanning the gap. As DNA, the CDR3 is TGTGCCACCAGCAGAGATCAGTACGTGAACACTGAAGCTTTCTTT. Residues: CATSRDQYVNTEAFF.

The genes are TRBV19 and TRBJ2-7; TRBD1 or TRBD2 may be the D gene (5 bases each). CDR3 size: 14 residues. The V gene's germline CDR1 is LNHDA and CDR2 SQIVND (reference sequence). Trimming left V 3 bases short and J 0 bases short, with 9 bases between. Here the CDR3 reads CASSIGATSYEQYF. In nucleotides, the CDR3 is TGTGCCAGTAGTATCGGGGCAACCTCCTACGAGCAGTACTTC.

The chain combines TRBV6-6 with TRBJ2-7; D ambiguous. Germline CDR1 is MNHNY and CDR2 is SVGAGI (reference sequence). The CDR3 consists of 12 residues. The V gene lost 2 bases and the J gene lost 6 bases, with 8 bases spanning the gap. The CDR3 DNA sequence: TGTGCCAGCAGTTACCCCAAAAGCGAGCAGTACTTC. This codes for CASSYPKSEQYF.

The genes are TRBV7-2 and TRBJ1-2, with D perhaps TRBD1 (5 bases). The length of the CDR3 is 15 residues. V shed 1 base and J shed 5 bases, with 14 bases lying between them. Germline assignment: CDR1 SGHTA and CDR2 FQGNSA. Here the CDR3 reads CASSLEEGTGYGYTF. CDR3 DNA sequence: TGTGCCAGCAGCTTAGAAGAGGGCACAGGATATGGCTACACCTTC.

The CDR3 loop reads CASSSPTGAKNIQYF. The CDR3 DNA reads TGTGCCAGCAGTTCGCCGACGGGGGCCAAAAACATTCAGTACTTC. This chain uses TRBV6-5 with TRBJ2-4; weak D call: TRBD2 (5 bases). The CDR3 length is 15 residues. V shed 4 bases and J shed 1 base, with 11 bases lying between them. CDR1 is MNHEY and CDR2 is SVGAGI in the germline V gene.